This note documents a single TCR beta chain sequence. The sample is drawn from a study of cytomegalovirus exposure and HLA in healthy donors. PCR involved 60 Vbeta and 13 Jbeta primers. The repertoire was sequenced with immunoSEQ multiplex PCR; TCRdb's copy has only in-frame clones and lacks some. The sample lists under 150,000 clones, 75% to 80% seen once, with roughly 6% in the top ten. The source of this sequence is a woman in her thirties or forties in good health and CMV-seropositive. The sample was PBMCs.

The chain's CDR3 is CASSPAGGMGTGELFF. The DNA of the CDR3 is TGTGCCAGCAGTCCCGCGGGGGGTATGGGTACCGGGGAGCTGTTTTTT. The chain joins TRBV27 to TRBJ2-2; 8 bases fit TRBD2. The CDR3 loop spans 16 amino acids. The germline CDR1 and CDR2 sequences are MNHEY and SMNVEV (reference sequence). V trimming: 5 bases; J trimming: 5 bases; junction bases outside the gene matches: 10.